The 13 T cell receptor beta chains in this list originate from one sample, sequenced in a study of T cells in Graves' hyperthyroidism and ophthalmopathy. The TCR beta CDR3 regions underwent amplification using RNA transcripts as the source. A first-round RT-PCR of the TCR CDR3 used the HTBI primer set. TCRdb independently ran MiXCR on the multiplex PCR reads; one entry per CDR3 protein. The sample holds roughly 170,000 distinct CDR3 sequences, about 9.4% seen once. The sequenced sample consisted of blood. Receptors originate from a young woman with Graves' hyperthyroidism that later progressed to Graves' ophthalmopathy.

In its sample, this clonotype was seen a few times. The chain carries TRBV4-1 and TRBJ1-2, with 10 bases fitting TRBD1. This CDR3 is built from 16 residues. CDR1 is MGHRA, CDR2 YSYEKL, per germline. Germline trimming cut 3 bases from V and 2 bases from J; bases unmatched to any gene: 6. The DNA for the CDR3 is TGCGCCAGCAGCCAGATACCGGGACAGGGGAACTATGGCTACACCTTC. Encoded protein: CASSQIPGQGNYGYTF.

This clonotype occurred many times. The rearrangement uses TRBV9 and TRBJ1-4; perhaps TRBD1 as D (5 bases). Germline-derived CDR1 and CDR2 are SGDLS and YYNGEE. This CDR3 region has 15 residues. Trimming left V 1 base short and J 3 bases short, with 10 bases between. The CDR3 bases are TGTGCCAGCAGCGTAAGGTGGGGGGCTAATGAAAAACTGTTTTTT. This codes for CASSVRWGANEKLFF.

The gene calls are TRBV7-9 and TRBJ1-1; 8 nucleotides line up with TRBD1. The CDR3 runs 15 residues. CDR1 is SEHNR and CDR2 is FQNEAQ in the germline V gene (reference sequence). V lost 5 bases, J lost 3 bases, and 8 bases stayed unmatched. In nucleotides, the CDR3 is TGTGCCAGCAGCCAAAGGACAGGGCCGGACACTGAAGCTTTCTTT. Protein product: CASSQRTGPDTEAFF.

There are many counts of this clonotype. The CDR3 sequence is CSAFATSGTGELFF. The CDR3 DNA reads TGCAGTGCTTTCGCGACTAGCGGTACCGGGGAGCTGTTTTTT. The chain couples TRBV20-1 to TRBJ2-2, with 9 bases matching TRBD2. This CDR3 has 14 amino acids. Germline V CDR1 and CDR2: DFQATT, SNEGSKA (reference sequence). The ends lost 5 bases at V and 5 bases at J; junction bases unmatched: 6.

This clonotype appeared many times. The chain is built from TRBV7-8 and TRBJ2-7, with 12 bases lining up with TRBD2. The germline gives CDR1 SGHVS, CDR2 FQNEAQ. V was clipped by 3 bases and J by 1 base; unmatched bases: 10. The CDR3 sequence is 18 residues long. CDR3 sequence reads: CASSFDRLGLAGSYEQYF. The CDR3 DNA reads TGTGCCAGCAGCTTCGACCGGCTTGGACTAGCGGGATCCTACGAGCAGTACTTC.

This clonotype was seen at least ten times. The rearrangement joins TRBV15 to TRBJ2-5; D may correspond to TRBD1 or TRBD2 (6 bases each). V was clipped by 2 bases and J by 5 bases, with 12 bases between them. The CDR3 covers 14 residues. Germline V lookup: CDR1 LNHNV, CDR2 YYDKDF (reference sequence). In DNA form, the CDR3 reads TGTGCCACCAGCAGATTCGGGGGCGTTGAGACCCAGTACTTC. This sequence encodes CATSRFGGVETQYF.

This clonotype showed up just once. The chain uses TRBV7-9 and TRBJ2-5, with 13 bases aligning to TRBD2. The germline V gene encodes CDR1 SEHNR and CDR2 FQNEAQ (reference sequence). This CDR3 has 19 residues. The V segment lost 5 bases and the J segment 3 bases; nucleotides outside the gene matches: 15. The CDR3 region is CASSQGGGLAGTLEETQYF. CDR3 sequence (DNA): TGTGCCAGCAGCCAAGGGGGGGGACTAGCGGGAACGCTAGAAGAGACCCAGTACTTC.

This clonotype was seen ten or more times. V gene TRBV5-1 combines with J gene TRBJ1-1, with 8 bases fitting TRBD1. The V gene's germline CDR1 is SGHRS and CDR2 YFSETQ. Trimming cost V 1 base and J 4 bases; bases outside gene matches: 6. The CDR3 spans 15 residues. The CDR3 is CASSLSQGTGTEAFF. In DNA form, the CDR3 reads TGCGCCAGCAGCTTGTCACAGGGGACAGGCACTGAAGCTTTCTTT.

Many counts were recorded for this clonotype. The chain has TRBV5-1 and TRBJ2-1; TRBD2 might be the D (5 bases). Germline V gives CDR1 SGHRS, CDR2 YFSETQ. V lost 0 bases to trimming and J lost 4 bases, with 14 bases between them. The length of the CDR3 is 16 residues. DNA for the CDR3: TGCGCCAGCAGCTTGGATTTGAGGGCTACTTACAATGAGCAGTTCTTC. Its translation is CASSLDLRATYNEQFF. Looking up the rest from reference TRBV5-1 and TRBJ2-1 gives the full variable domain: KAGVTQTPRYLIKTRGQQVTLSCSPISGHRSVSWYQQTPGQGLQFLFEYFSETQRNKGNFPGRFSGRQFSNSRSEMNVSTLELGDSALYLCASSLDLRATYNEQFFGPGTRLTVL.

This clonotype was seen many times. In nucleotides, the CDR3 is TGTGCCAGCACACCTCTAGCGGGAGCTGATACGCAGTATTTT. Translated: CASTPLAGADTQYF. The chain links TRBV3-1 to TRBJ2-3; 10 bases line up with TRBD2. The CDR3 loop spans 14 amino acids. V was pared by 7 bases and J by 6 bases, with 7 bases of the junction left unmatched. Germline loops: CDR1 LGHDT, CDR2 YNNKEL (reference sequence).

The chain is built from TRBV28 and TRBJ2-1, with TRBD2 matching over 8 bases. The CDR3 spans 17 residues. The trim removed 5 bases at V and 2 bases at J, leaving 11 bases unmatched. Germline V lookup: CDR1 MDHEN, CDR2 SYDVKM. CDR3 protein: CASSPRWGLGAYNEQFF. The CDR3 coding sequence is TGTGCCAGCAGTCCCAGGTGGGGACTAGGGGCCTACAATGAGCAGTTCTTC.

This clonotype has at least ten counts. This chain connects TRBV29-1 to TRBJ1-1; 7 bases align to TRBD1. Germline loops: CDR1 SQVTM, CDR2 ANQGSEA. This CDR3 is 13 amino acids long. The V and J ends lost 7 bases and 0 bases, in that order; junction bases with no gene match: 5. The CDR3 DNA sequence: TGCAGCGGACGACAGGGCATGAACACTGAAGCTTTCTTT. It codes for CSGRQGMNTEAFF.

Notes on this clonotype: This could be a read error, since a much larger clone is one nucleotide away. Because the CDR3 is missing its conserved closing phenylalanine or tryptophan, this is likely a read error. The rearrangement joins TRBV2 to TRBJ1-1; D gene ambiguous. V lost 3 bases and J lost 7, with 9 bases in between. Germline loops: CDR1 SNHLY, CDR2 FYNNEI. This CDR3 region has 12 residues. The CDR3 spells CASSDQLFEAFL. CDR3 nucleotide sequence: TGTGCCAGCAGTGATCAACTATTTGAAGCTTTCCTT.